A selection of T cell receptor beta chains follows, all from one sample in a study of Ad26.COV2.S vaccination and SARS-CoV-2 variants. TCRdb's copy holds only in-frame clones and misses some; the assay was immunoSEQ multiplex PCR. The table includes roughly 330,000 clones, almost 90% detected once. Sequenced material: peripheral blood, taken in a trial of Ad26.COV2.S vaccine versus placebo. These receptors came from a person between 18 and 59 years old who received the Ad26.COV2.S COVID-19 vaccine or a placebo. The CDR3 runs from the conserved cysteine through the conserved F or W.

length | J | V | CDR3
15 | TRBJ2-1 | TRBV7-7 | CASSLGVSSYNEQFF
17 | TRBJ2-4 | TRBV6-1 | CASSEADHSLAKNIQYF
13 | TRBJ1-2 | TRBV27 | CASSMGQNYGYTF
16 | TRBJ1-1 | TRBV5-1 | CASSFTLRLDGTEAFF
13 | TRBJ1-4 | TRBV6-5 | CASSPPGSEKLFF
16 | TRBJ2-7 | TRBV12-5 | CASGLGQGAISYEQYF
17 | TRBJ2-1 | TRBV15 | CATSREVAGRRDNEQFF
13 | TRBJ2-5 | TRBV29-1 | CSVAGVILETQYF
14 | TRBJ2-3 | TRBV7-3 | CASRRTSGSDTQYF
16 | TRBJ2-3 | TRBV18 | CASSPSFVWGTDTQYF
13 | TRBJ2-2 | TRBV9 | CASSVESVGELFF
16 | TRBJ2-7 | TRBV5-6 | CASSLGGLAGVDEQYF
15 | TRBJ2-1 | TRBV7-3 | CASSLIAGGFNEQFF
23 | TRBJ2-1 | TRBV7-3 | CASSLKRTSGSPLFLSSYNEQFF
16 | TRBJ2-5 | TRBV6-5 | CASSYPQQGIGETQYF
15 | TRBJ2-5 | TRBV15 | CATGYREQLGETQYF
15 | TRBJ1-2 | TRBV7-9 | CASTHTGIPSYGYTF
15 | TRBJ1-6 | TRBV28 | CASCSNDRANSPLHF
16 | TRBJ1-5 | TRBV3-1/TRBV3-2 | CASSLGGTRTNQPQHF
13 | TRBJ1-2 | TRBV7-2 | CASSIGPNYGYTF
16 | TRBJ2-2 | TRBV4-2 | CASSFTSGSSTGELFF
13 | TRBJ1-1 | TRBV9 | CASSVQVNTEAFF
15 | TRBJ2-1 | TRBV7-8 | CASSYTWGLGNEQFF
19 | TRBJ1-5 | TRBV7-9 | CASSQTLGAGEFGNQPQHF
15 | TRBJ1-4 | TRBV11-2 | CASSPFGSANEKLFF
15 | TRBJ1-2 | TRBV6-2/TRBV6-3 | CASSDPTGILDGYTF
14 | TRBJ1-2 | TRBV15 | CATSRTPAAHGYTF
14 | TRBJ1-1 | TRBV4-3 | CASSQGQSNTEAFF
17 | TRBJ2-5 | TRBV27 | CASSPGLNSYIQETQYF
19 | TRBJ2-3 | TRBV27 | CASSLFWRGGVLLSDTQYF
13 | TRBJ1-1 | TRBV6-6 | CASNSGASTEAFF
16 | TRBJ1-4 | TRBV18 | CASSLTEGSGNEKLFF
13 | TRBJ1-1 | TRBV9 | CASSAPTGTEAFF
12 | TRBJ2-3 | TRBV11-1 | CASSTDSDTQYF
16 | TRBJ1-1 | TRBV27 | CASSLSGFRWDTEAFF
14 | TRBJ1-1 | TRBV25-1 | CASSDPGPNTEAFF
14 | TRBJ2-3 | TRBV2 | CASKTSGSTDTQYF
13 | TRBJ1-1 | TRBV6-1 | CASSETTNTEAFF
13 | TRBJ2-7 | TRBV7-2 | CASSSSMSYEQYF
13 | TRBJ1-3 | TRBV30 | CAWSTGFGNTIYF
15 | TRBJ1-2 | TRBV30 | CAWSASGQGLYGYTF
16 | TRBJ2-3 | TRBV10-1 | CASSELTGIGADTQYF